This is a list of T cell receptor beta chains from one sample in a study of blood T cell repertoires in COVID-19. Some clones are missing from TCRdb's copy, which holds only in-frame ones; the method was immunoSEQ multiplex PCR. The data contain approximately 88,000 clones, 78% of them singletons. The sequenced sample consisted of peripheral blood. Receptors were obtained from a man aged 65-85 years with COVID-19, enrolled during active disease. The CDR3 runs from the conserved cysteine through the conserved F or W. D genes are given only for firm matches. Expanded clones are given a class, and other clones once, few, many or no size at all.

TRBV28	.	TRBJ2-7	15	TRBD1	TGTGCCAGCACCTACCGGACAGGGGGACCTTACGAGCAGTACTTC	CASTYRTGGPYEQYF
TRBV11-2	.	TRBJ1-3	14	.	TGTGCCAGCAGCTCGGACACCTCTGGAAACACCATATATTTT	CASSSDTSGNTIYF
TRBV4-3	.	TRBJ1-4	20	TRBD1	TGCGCCAGCAGCCAAGATCTCTTTGTTTGGGACAGGGGTACTAATGAAAAACTGTTTTTT	CASSQDLFVWDRGTNEKLFF
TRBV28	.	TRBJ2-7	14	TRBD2	TGTGCCAGCAGTCTCCAGGGCGGGAGGCGTGAGCAGTACTTC	CASSLQGGRREQYF
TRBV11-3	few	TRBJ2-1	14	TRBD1	TGTGCCAGCAGCGACAGGGGCTCCTACAATGAGCAGTTCTTC	CASSDRGSYNEQFF
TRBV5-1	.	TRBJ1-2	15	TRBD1	TGCGCCAGCAGCAGGGGACAGTCGGTCCTCTATGGCTACACCTTC	CASSRGQSVLYGYTF
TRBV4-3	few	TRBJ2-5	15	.	TGCGCCAGCAGCCAAGGCACCCAGGGAGGCGAGACCCAGTACTTC	CASSQGTQGGETQYF
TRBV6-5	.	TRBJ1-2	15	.	TGTGCCAGCAGTTACTCGTCAAGGGGATGGAATGGCTACACCTTC	CASSYSSRGWNGYTF
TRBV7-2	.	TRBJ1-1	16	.	TGTGCCAGCAGCTTATCCACGCCGGGTGGTGTCACTGAAGCTTTCTTT	CASSLSTPGGVTEAFF
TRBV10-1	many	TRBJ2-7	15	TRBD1	TGCGCCAGCAGGGAGAGGGACAGGGTGCCCCACGAGCAGTACTTC	CASRERDRVPHEQYF
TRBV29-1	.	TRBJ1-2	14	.	TGCAGCGTTGAAATTGGGCCGACAGGCGGTGGCTACACCTTC	CSVEIGPTGGGYTF
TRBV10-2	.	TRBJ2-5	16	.	TGCGCCAGCAGTGAGTCGACAGGGAGGTACCAAGAGACCCAGTACTTC	CASSESTGRYQETQYF
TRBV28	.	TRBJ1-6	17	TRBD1	TGTGCCAGCTCAGAGGGACAGGGGGTTTCCTATAATTCACCCCTCCACTTT	CASSEGQGVSYNSPLHF
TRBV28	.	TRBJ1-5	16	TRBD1	TGTGCCAGCAGAAACTCCGGGACAGGGTACAATCAGCCCCAGCATTTT	CASRNSGTGYNQPQHF
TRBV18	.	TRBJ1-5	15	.	TGTGCCAGCTCACCAGACACCCTGTCGAGTCAGCCCCAGCATTTT	CASSPDTLSSQPQHF
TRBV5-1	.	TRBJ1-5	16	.	TGCGCCAGCAGCTTGGGTGAGGGCCCCAGCAATCAGCCCCAGCATTTT	CASSLGEGPSNQPQHF
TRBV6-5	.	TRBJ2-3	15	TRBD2	TGTGCCAGCAGGAGAACTAGCGGAAGCACAGATACGCAGTATTTT	CASRRTSGSTDTQYF
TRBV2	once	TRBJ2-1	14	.	TGTGCCAGCAGTGAGGGGCAGCCGTACAATGAGCAGTTCTTC	CASSEGQPYNEQFF
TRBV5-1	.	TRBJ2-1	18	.	TGCGCCAGCAGCTTGGCCTCCCCCGCAGGGCACTACTACAATGAGCAGTTCTTC	CASSLASPAGHYYNEQFF
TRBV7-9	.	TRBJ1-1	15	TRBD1	TGTGCCAGCAGCCCAAGACAGGGTTTGAACACTGAAGCTTTCTTT	CASSPRQGLNTEAFF
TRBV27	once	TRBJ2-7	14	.	TGTGCCAGCAGTTTGAGACCCGCCGGGTACGAGCAGTACTTC	CASSLRPAGYEQYF
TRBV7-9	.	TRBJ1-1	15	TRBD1	TGTGCCAGCAGCTTGGACAGGGGGCAGAACACTGAAGCTTTCTTT	CASSLDRGQNTEAFF